The source of this TCR beta chain is a study of vaccination and CD4 T cells after COVID-19. As for the study in general: The authors gave control cultures a CEFX pool, an HIV-1 Nef pool, or no peptide. Study findings and constraints: Convalescent patients gained a median approximately 88% of their reactive clones only post-vaccination.

Treatment defined: roughly ten-day PBMC culture with coronavirus spike peptide pools or control peptides (ViraFEST assay). Before the COVID-19 pandemic (2011-2018), CD4+ T cells were obtained from the unexposed donor. ViraFEST used peptide pools to expand antigen-specific T cells and subsequently sequenced their TCRs. If enough cells were available, CD4+ T cells from unexposed donors were probed with SARS-CoV-2 S/N and four cold-coronavirus spikes. An Oncomine TCR Beta short-read assay was used to sequence the DNA from cultured CD4+ T cells. Genomic DNA from cultured CD4+ T cells was extracted. One entry per CDR3 protein, called by TCRdb with MiXCR from the PCR reads. The table shows several thousand distinct CDR3 sequences, with roughly a third occurring only once. About this clonotype: The target antigen is unknown.

Sequenced input: CD4+ T cells from blood, cultured in vitro. The TCR sequence derives from a human donor in good health.

The CDR3 DNA follows: TGCGCCAGCAGCAAACAGGGGGGTGGGACTGAAGCTTTCTTT. Residues: CASSKQGGGTEAFF. The genes are TRBV5-1 and TRBJ1-1, with TRBD1 matching over 8 bases. The CDR3 consists of 14 residues. CDR1 is SGHRS, CDR2 YFSETQ, per germline. V trimming: 4 bases; J trimming: 5 bases; junction bases outside the gene matches: 7.